This T cell receptor beta chain is drawn from a study of blood T cell repertoires in COVID-19. Assay used: immunoSEQ multiplex PCR; TCRdb lists only in-frame clones, some missing. The sample records around 500,000 clones, around 89% being singletons. Participants were placed into cohorts based on the clinical history they reported. Resolution of symptoms, clearance, or two negative PCRs was present in recovered Cohort 3 donors. Between the trimmed V and J ends, which lost 5 bases and 8 bases, there was a span of 16 bases. This CDR3 has 14 residues. Germline values: CDR1 MDHEN, CDR2 SYDVKM. The chain carries TRBV28 and TRBJ1-5, with a possible D match to TRBD1 (6 bases). Sequencing input: PBMCs or T cells enriched from blood (not recorded which). This TCR was recovered from a woman aged 40 to 49 who had recovered from COVID-19. CDR3 nucleotides: TGTGCCAGCAGTACCCCGGACAGCACAAAGCCCCAGCATTTT. Amino acid sequence: CASSTPDSTKPQHF. The full variable domain, its missing parts supplied by reference TRBV28 and TRBJ1-5, is DVKVTQSSRYLVKRTGEKVFLECVQDMDHENMFWYRQDPGLGLRLIYFSYDVKMKEKGDIPEGYSVSREKKERFSLILESASTNQTSMYLCASSTPDSTKPQHFGDGTRLSIL.